Listed below are T cell receptor beta chains from one sample, sequenced in a study of T cells in Graves' hyperthyroidism and ophthalmopathy. TCRdb ran MiXCR on the multiplex PCR reads and lists one entry per CDR3 protein. The repertoire includes roughly 240,000 distinct CDR3 sequences, roughly 15% of them detected once, and around 28% sits in the top ten. Source material: blood. The receptors were sampled from a woman aged 18-29 years with Graves' ophthalmopathy. Both conserved end residues are part of each CDR3. The order of the fields is V gene, clone size, J gene, D gene, CDR3 DNA, CDR3 protein. D genes are given only for firm matches. Clone size, where shown, is once, few, many, or a class for clones that have expanded.

V gene: TRBV20-1; clone size: many; J gene: TRBJ2-7; D gene: .; CDR3 DNA: TGCAGTGCTAGGGAGGGGATTCCACCCTACGAGCAGTACTTC; CDR3 protein: CSAREGIPPYEQYF
V gene: TRBV7-2; clone size: many; J gene: TRBJ2-4; D gene: .; CDR3 DNA: TGTGCCAGCAGCTTAGTGGCAGCGGGCAAAAACATTCAGTACTTC; CDR3 protein: CASSLVAAGKNIQYF
V gene: TRBV7-9; clone size: many; J gene: TRBJ2-2; D gene: TRBD1; CDR3 DNA: TGTGCCAGCAGCCCGGGACAGAGCCCCGGGGAGCTGTTTTTT; CDR3 protein: CASSPGQSPGELFF
V gene: TRBV28; clone size: many; J gene: TRBJ1-2; D gene: .; CDR3 DNA: TGTGCCAGCAGTCCACTCCGGGCCGGTGGTGGCTACACCTTC; CDR3 protein: CASSPLRAGGGYTF
V gene: TRBV6-1; clone size: many; J gene: TRBJ1-5; D gene: .; CDR3 DNA: TGTGCCAGCAATCCCTCCTGGGGAGCAGTCCGGGGGAGCAATCAGCCCCAGCATTTT; CDR3 protein: CASNPSWGAVRGSNQPQHF
V gene: TRBV30; clone size: many; J gene: TRBJ1-3; D gene: .; CDR3 DNA: TGTGCCTGGAGTGTAGGGTGGGGAGCTGCCGGAAACACCATATATTTT; CDR3 protein: CAWSVGWGAAGNTIYF
V gene: TRBV20-1; clone size: .; J gene: TRBJ1-3; D gene: .; CDR3 DNA: TGCAGTGCTAGAGGGGGTTATCGGTCCGAGCGCTCTGGAAACACCATATATTTT; CDR3 protein: CSARGGYRSERSGNTIYF
V gene: TRBV7-2; clone size: many; J gene: TRBJ1-6; D gene: .; CDR3 DNA: TGTGCCAGCAGCCCCCCGACCGGGACCCTCCACTTT; CDR3 protein: CASSPPTGTLHF
V gene: TRBV14; clone size: many; J gene: TRBJ1-1; D gene: .; CDR3 DNA: TGTGCCAGCAGCCCTACCGGGGCGGGCAGAGGTGAAGCTTTCTTT; CDR3 protein: CASSPTGAGRGEAFF
V gene: TRBV13; clone size: many; J gene: TRBJ2-7; D gene: .; CDR3 DNA: TGTGCCAGCAGCTTAAAACGGGGATCCTACGAGCAGTACTTC; CDR3 protein: CASSLKRGSYEQYF
V gene: TRBV5-4; clone size: many; J gene: TRBJ1-2; D gene: TRBD1; CDR3 DNA: TGTGCCGGCAGCGGACCCGGACAGGGGGTGGTCTATGGCTACACCTTC; CDR3 protein: CAGSGPGQGVVYGYTF
V gene: TRBV7-9; clone size: .; J gene: TRBJ1-3; D gene: .; CDR3 DNA: TGTGCCAGCAGCCAAGTCAGGGGAGCTGGAAACACCATATATTTT; CDR3 protein: CASSQVRGAGNTIYF
V gene: TRBV14; clone size: many; J gene: TRBJ2-1; D gene: .; CDR3 DNA: TGTGCCAGCAGCCAAGTGGGGTGGAGCTCCTACAATGAGCAGTTCTTC; CDR3 protein: CASSQVGWSSYNEQFF
V gene: TRBV5-1; clone size: many; J gene: TRBJ1-1; D gene: .; CDR3 DNA: TGCGCCAGCAGCTGGAGGGGGGGCAACACTGAAGCTTTCTTT; CDR3 protein: CASSWRGGNTEAFF
V gene: TRBV28; clone size: .; J gene: TRBJ1-1; D gene: .; CDR3 DNA: TGTGCCAGCAGCGGGCCGCTGGCGAACACTGAAGCTTTCTTT; CDR3 protein: CASSGPLANTEAFF
V gene: TRBV20-1; clone size: many; J gene: TRBJ2-1; D gene: .; CDR3 DNA: TGCAGTGCTAGAGCAATGCAGGGACTCAGATACAATGAGCAGTTCTTC; CDR3 protein: CSARAMQGLRYNEQFF
V gene: TRBV4-1; clone size: many; J gene: TRBJ1-1; D gene: .; CDR3 DNA: TGCGCCAGCAGCCAAGAAGGAATGAACACTGAAGCTTTCTTT; CDR3 protein: CASSQEGMNTEAFF
V gene: TRBV12-3/TRBV12-4; clone size: many; J gene: TRBJ2-7; D gene: TRBD1; CDR3 DNA: TGTGCCAGCAGGCACACTAGCGACAGGGGGTACGAGCAGTACTTC; CDR3 protein: CASRHTSDRGYEQYF
V gene: TRBV25-1; clone size: many; J gene: TRBJ2-7; D gene: .; CDR3 DNA: TGTGCCAGCCTCTCCTACGAGCAGTACTTC; CDR3 protein: CASLSYEQYF
V gene: TRBV6-5; clone size: many; J gene: TRBJ1-2; D gene: .; CDR3 DNA: TGTGCCAGCAGTTACTCCCCGGGTAGTGGGTATGGCTACACCTTC; CDR3 protein: CASSYSPGSGYGYTF
V gene: TRBV6-1; clone size: once; J gene: TRBJ2-1; D gene: TRBD2; CDR3 DNA: TGTGCCAGCAGTCTGGGGGGGGGTCAGTTAAATGAGCAGTTCTTC; CDR3 protein: CASSLGGGQLNEQFF
V gene: TRBV30; clone size: many; J gene: TRBJ2-2; D gene: .; CDR3 DNA: TGTGCCTGGAGCCGGGGGACATTAAACACCGGGGAGCTGTTTTTT; CDR3 protein: CAWSRGTLNTGELFF
V gene: TRBV18; clone size: many; J gene: TRBJ1-2; D gene: .; CDR3 DNA: TGTGCCAGCTCACCATCCAGGGGCTATGGCTACACCTTC; CDR3 protein: CASSPSRGYGYTF
V gene: TRBV28; clone size: .; J gene: TRBJ2-1; D gene: TRBD2; CDR3 DNA: TGTGCCAGCAACCCAACGGTGAGGACTAGCGGGAGAGGGAATGAGCAGTTCTTC; CDR3 protein: CASNPTVRTSGRGNEQFF
V gene: TRBV18; clone size: many; J gene: TRBJ2-1; D gene: .; CDR3 DNA: TGTGCCAGCTCGAATACGGGGTCCTACAATGAGCAGTTCTTC; CDR3 protein: CASSNTGSYNEQFF
V gene: TRBV28; clone size: many; J gene: TRBJ2-5; D gene: TRBD2; CDR3 DNA: TGTGCCAGCAACGGACTAGCCGGAGAGACCCAGTACTTC; CDR3 protein: CASNGLAGETQYF
V gene: TRBV5-1; clone size: once; J gene: TRBJ1-5; D gene: .; CDR3 DNA: TGCGCCAGCAGTGAGGGGACCGGGGGTCGGCCCCAGCATTTT; CDR3 protein: CASSEGTGGRPQHF
V gene: TRBV15; clone size: many; J gene: TRBJ2-7; D gene: .; CDR3 DNA: TGTGCCACCAGCAGAGGGATCGGATCCTACGAGCAGTACTTC; CDR3 protein: CATSRGIGSYEQYF
V gene: TRBV6-1; clone size: many; J gene: TRBJ1-1; D gene: .; CDR3 DNA: TGTGCCAGCAGTGATGAGACCAAAGCTTTCTTT; CDR3 protein: CASSDETKAFF
V gene: TRBV6-1; clone size: many; J gene: TRBJ1-1; D gene: .; CDR3 DNA: TGTGCCAGCAGTGATCAGGAGAGGTCTGAAGCTTTCTTT; CDR3 protein: CASSDQERSEAFF